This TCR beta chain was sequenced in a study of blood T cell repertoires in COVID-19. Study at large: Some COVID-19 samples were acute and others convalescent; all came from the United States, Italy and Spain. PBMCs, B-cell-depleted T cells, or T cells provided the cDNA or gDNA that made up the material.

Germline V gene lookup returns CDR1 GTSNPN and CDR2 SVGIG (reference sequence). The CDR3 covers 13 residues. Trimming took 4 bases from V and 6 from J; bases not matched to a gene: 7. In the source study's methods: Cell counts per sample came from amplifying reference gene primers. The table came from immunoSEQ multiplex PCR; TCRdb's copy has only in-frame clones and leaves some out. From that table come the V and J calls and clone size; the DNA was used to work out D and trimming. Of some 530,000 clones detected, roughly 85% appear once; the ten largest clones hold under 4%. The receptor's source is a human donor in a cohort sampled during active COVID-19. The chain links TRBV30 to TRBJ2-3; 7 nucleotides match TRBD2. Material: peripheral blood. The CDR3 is CAWTVPGGDTQYF. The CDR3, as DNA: TGTGCCTGGACCGTGCCCGGGGGGGATACGCAGTATTTT.